These T cell receptor beta chains were read from a single sample in a study of blood T cell repertoires in COVID-19. Using immunoSEQ multiplex PCR, the repertoire was profiled, and TCRdb retains in-frame clones only, with some absent. Of over 100,000 clones listed, 65% to 90% are singletons. Sequenced sample: peripheral blood. The receptor source for this set is a man older than 75 with acute or convalescent COVID-19. CDR3s include the opening cysteine and the closing phenylalanine or tryptophan. Each record gives: J gene, V gene, D gene, clone size, CDR3 protein, CDR3 DNA. D genes are given only for firm matches. Clone sizes are given selectively: once, few, many, or a class where the clone is expanded.

J: TRBJ2-3
V: TRBV11-3
D: -
size: once
CDR3: CASSFGQGLPDTQYF
DNA: TGTGCCAGCAGCTTCGGTCAGGGCCTGCCCGATACGCAGTATTTT

J: TRBJ1-2
V: TRBV9
D: -
size: -
CDR3: CASSVQQAQGYGYTF
DNA: TGTGCCAGCAGCGTTCAACAGGCCCAAGGATATGGCTACACCTTC

J: TRBJ1-3
V: TRBV7-9
D: -
size: -
CDR3: CASSLVGQPGTIYF
DNA: TGTGCCAGCAGCTTAGTAGGGCAGCCGGGGACCATATATTTT

J: TRBJ2-1
V: TRBV5-6
D: -
size: -
CDR3: CASSFRSWQGDSYNEQFF
DNA: TGTGCCAGCAGCTTTCGTAGCTGGCAAGGGGACTCCTACAATGAGCAGTTCTTC

J: TRBJ1-4
V: TRBV9
D: -
size: -
CDR3: CASSGAGQGEKLFF
DNA: TGTGCCAGCAGCGGGGCAGGGCAGGGTGAAAAACTGTTTTTT

J: TRBJ1-2
V: TRBV14
D: -
size: -
CDR3: CASSIRGPARGANYGYTF
DNA: TGTGCCAGCAGCATTCGTGGCCCGGCCCGGGGGGCTAACTATGGCTACACCTTC

J: TRBJ1-6
V: TRBV5-5
D: -
size: -
CDR3: CASSPSGDLDSPLHF
DNA: TGTGCCAGCAGCCCATCAGGGGACCTGGATTCACCCCTCCACTTT

J: TRBJ2-3
V: TRBV18
D: -
size: once
CDR3: CASSPFNRATDTQYF
DNA: TGTGCCAGCTCACCATTCAACAGGGCGACAGATACGCAGTATTTT

J: TRBJ1-1
V: TRBV11-2
D: -
size: -
CDR3: CASSIRDNRNTEAFF
DNA: TGTGCCAGCAGCATACGGGACAATAGGAACACTGAAGCTTTCTTT

J: TRBJ2-5
V: TRBV13
D: -
size: -
CDR3: CASSRWDTQETQYF
DNA: TGTGCCAGCAGCCGCTGGGACACCCAAGAGACCCAGTACTTC

J: TRBJ2-7
V: TRBV11-2
D: -
size: -
CDR3: CASSLTQAGYEQYF
DNA: TGTGCCAGCAGCTTAACTCAGGCTGGCTACGAGCAGTACTTC

J: TRBJ1-6
V: TRBV7-2
D: -
size: -
CDR3: CASSLDGSANSPLHF
DNA: TGTGCCAGCAGCTTAGACGGGTCCGCAAATTCACCCCTCCACTTT

J: TRBJ1-1
V: TRBV27
D: -
size: -
CDR3: CASIPTPGRAIEAFF
DNA: TGTGCCAGCATTCCAACCCCGGGGAGAGCTATCGAAGCTTTCTTT

J: TRBJ1-1
V: TRBV10-3
D: TRBD1
size: -
CDR3: CAIKYTEGAAEAFF
DNA: TGTGCCATCAAGTATACGGAGGGGGCTGCTGAAGCTTTCTTT

J: TRBJ2-3
V: TRBV30
D: -
size: -
CDR3: CAWSVTGKQSDTQYF
DNA: TGTGCCTGGAGTGTAACAGGGAAACAATCAGATACGCAGTATTTT

J: TRBJ1-1
V: TRBV5-5
D: TRBD1
size: -
CDR3: CASSLLGDSDTEAFF
DNA: TGTGCCAGCAGCTTGCTTGGGGACAGCGACACTGAAGCTTTCTTT

J: TRBJ1-1
V: TRBV5-1
D: -
size: few
CDR3: CASSPMTGNTEAFF
DNA: TGCGCCAGCAGCCCGATGACAGGGAACACTGAAGCTTTCTTT

J: TRBJ2-2
V: TRBV3-1/TRBV3-2
D: -
size: -
CDR3: CASSQEAPSTGELFF
DNA: TGTGCCAGCAGCCAAGAGGCACCTAGCACCGGGGAGCTGTTTTTT

J: TRBJ2-2
V: TRBV10-3
D: -
size: -
CDR3: CAISEPGGANTGELFF
DNA: TGTGCCATCAGTGAACCTGGCGGAGCGAACACCGGGGAGCTGTTTTTT

J: TRBJ1-3
V: TRBV7-6
D: -
size: -
CDR3: CASSLDSRVNTIYF
DNA: TGTGCCAGCAGCTTAGATTCCAGGGTAAACACCATATATTTT

J: TRBJ1-2
V: TRBV19
D: TRBD1
size: -
CDR3: CASSSYRGEDGYTF
DNA: TGTGCCAGTAGTTCCTACAGGGGAGAGGATGGCTACACCTTC

J: TRBJ1-3
V: TRBV3-1/TRBV3-2
D: -
size: -
CDR3: CASSLGGGNTIYF
DNA: TGTGCCAGCAGCCTTGGGGGGGGAAACACCATATATTTT

J: TRBJ2-7
V: TRBV7-9
D: -
size: -
CDR3: CASVDEQYF
DNA: TGTGCCAGCGTAGACGAGCAGTACTTC

J: TRBJ1-5
V: TRBV7-8
D: -
size: -
CDR3: CASSPQTGTGAYQPQHF
DNA: TGTGCCAGCAGCCCACAAACCGGGACTGGAGCTTATCAGCCCCAGCATTTT

J: TRBJ1-4
V: TRBV5-4
D: -
size: -
CDR3: CASSLASQDNEKLFF
DNA: TGTGCCAGCAGCTTGGCCTCGCAGGATAATGAAAAACTGTTTTTT

J: TRBJ1-5
V: TRBV7-2
D: -
size: -
CDR3: CASSLGGEGQPQHF
DNA: TGTGCCAGCAGCTTAGGCGGGGAGGGTCAGCCCCAGCATTTT

J: TRBJ1-1
V: TRBV30
D: -
size: -
CDR3: CAWSEGVYPTEAFF
DNA: TGTGCCTGGAGTGAGGGGGTTTACCCCACTGAAGCTTTCTTT

J: TRBJ2-7
V: TRBV27
D: TRBD1
size: -
CDR3: CASSQQGASRSYEQYF
DNA: TGTGCCAGCAGTCAACAGGGGGCAAGTAGGTCCTACGAGCAGTACTTC

J: TRBJ2-1
V: TRBV6-4
D: -
size: -
CDR3: CASSDGTSSSEQFF
DNA: TGTGCCAGCAGTGACGGGACTTCATCTAGTGAGCAGTTCTTC

J: TRBJ1-2
V: TRBV19
D: TRBD1
size: -
CDR3: CASTLRTGGLNYGYTF
DNA: TGTGCCAGTACCCTGAGGACAGGGGGCTTAAACTATGGCTACACCTTC

J: TRBJ2-7
V: TRBV24-1
D: TRBD1
size: -
CDR3: CATSGDRASSYEQYF
DNA: TGTGCCACCAGTGGGGACAGGGCAAGTTCCTACGAGCAGTACTTC

J: TRBJ2-5
V: TRBV5-1
D: -
size: -
CDR3: CASSLERLQETQYF
DNA: TGCGCCAGCAGCTTGGAACGGTTACAAGAGACCCAGTACTTC

J: TRBJ2-1
V: TRBV10-3
D: TRBD2
size: -
CDR3: CATSSGVPDYNEQFF
DNA: TGTGCCACCTCGAGCGGGGTGCCTGACTACAATGAGCAGTTCTTC

J: TRBJ2-1
V: TRBV2
D: TRBD1
size: -
CDR3: CATTRDRAYNEQFF
DNA: TGTGCCACTACAAGGGACAGGGCCTACAATGAGCAGTTCTTC

J: TRBJ2-7
V: TRBV12-5
D: TRBD1
size: -
CDR3: CASGLETGAYEQYF
DNA: TGTGCTAGTGGTTTGGAGACAGGGGCCTACGAGCAGTACTTC

J: TRBJ1-4
V: TRBV6-5
D: -
size: -
CDR3: CASSSGREGEKLFF
DNA: TGTGCCAGCAGTTCGGGCCGCGAGGGTGAAAAACTGTTTTTT

J: TRBJ2-4
V: TRBV5-1
D: -
size: -
CDR3: CASSLGGAGKNIQYF
DNA: TGCGCCAGCAGCTTGGGTGGGGCTGGCAAAAACATTCAGTACTTC

J: TRBJ1-1
V: TRBV18
D: -
size: -
CDR3: CASSPPGLNTEAFF
DNA: TGTGCCAGCTCACCCCCGGGGTTGAACACTGAAGCTTTCTTT

J: TRBJ1-1
V: TRBV5-4
D: -
size: -
CDR3: CASSLGFQGTPMNTEAFF
DNA: TGTGCCAGCAGCTTGGGGTTTCAGGGGACCCCTATGAACACTGAAGCTTTCTTT

J: TRBJ1-2
V: TRBV4-1
D: TRBD1
size: -
CDR3: CASSQHDLTGGYYGYTF
DNA: TGCGCCAGCAGCCAACACGACCTGACAGGGGGATATTATGGCTACACCTTC

J: TRBJ2-2
V: TRBV7-9
D: -
size: medium-sized
CDR3: CASSSLDSRELFF
DNA: TGTGCCAGCAGCTCCCTGGACAGTCGGGAGCTGTTTTTT

J: TRBJ2-7
V: TRBV2
D: TRBD1
size: -
CDR3: CASRTGTYEQYF
DNA: TGTGCCAGCAGGACAGGGACCTACGAGCAGTACTTC

J: TRBJ2-3
V: TRBV7-3
D: TRBD1
size: -
CDR3: CASSLQGADTQYF
DNA: TGTGCCAGCAGTCTACAGGGGGCAGATACGCAGTATTTT

J: TRBJ1-5
V: TRBV12-3/TRBV12-4
D: -
size: -
CDR3: CASSPGPNQPQHF
DNA: TGTGCCAGCAGTCCGGGTCCTAATCAGCCCCAGCATTTT

J: TRBJ1-4
V: TRBV10-3
D: -
size: few
CDR3: CAISESQVATNEKLFF
DNA: TGTGCCATCAGTGAGTCTCAGGTGGCAACTAATGAAAAACTGTTTTTT

J: TRBJ2-5
V: TRBV9
D: TRBD2
size: -
CDR3: CASTYSGSGETQYF
DNA: TGTGCCAGCACCTATAGCGGGAGCGGTGAGACCCAGTACTTC

J: TRBJ1-2
V: TRBV28
D: -
size: -
CDR3: CASSPGGDAYPNGYTF
DNA: TGTGCCAGCAGTCCAGGAGGGGACGCCTACCCCAATGGCTACACCTTC

J: TRBJ2-7
V: TRBV6-5
D: -
size: -
CDR3: CASRNRAGNAEQCF
DNA: TGTGCCAGCAGGAACAGAGCAGGGAACGCCGAGCAGTGCTTC

J: TRBJ1-2
V: TRBV19
D: -
size: -
CDR3: CASSIGQAVYGYTF
DNA: TGTGCCAGTAGTATAGGACAGGCGGTCTATGGCTACACCTTC

J: TRBJ2-3
V: TRBV25-1
D: TRBD2
size: -
CDR3: CASSALSGRATDTQYF
DNA: TGTGCCAGCAGTGCGTTAAGCGGGAGGGCAACAGATACGCAGTATTTT

J: TRBJ1-6
V: TRBV6-5
D: TRBD1
size: -
CDR3: CASRRDRAGSPLHF
DNA: TGTGCCAGCAGACGGGACAGGGCAGGGTCACCCCTCCACTTT

J: TRBJ2-6
V: TRBV6-5
D: -
size: -
CDR3: CASRSSSGANVLTF
DNA: TGTGCCAGCAGATCCAGCTCTGGGGCCAACGTCCTGACTTTC

J: TRBJ1-5
V: TRBV9
D: TRBD1
size: -
CDR3: CASSAQGVYNQPQHF
DNA: TGTGCCAGCAGCGCGCAGGGGGTTTACAATCAGCCCCAGCATTTT

J: TRBJ1-5
V: TRBV5-1
D: TRBD1
size: -
CDR3: CASSSTGNQPQHF
DNA: TGCGCCAGCAGCTCGACAGGGAATCAGCCCCAGCATTTT

J: TRBJ1-2
V: TRBV15
D: -
size: -
CDR3: CATSTDRPRGGYTF
DNA: TGTGCCACCAGCACCGACCGGCCCCGGGGAGGCTACACCTTC

J: TRBJ2-5
V: TRBV19
D: TRBD2
size: -
CDR3: CASRATSGLQETQYF
DNA: TGTGCCAGTAGGGCTACTAGCGGCTTACAAGAGACCCAGTACTTC

J: TRBJ1-5
V: TRBV27
D: TRBD1
size: -
CDR3: CASSSITGGGNQPQHF
DNA: TGTGCCAGCAGTTCAATAACAGGGGGCGGCAATCAGCCCCAGCATTTT

J: TRBJ1-4
V: TRBV5-1
D: -
size: -
CDR3: CASSLDSTLTNEKLFF
DNA: TGCGCCAGCAGCTTGGATTCGACATTAACTAATGAAAAACTGTTTTTT

J: TRBJ2-1
V: TRBV18
D: TRBD2
size: -
CDR3: CASSPGREGEQFF
DNA: TGTGCCAGCTCACCAGGCAGGGAGGGTGAGCAGTTCTTC

J: TRBJ1-4
V: TRBV7-3
D: TRBD1
size: -
CDR3: CASSLTGGTNEKLFF
DNA: TGTGCCAGCAGCTTGACAGGGGGAACTAATGAAAAACTGTTTTTT